Listed below are T cell receptor beta chains from one sample, sequenced in a study of blood T cell repertoires in COVID-19. TCRdb's copy holds only in-frame clones and misses some; the assay was immunoSEQ multiplex PCR. This sample has roughly 250,000 clones, with 65% to 90% found just once. Sequencing was carried out using peripheral blood. Receptor source: a woman between 50 and 59 years old with acute or convalescent COVID-19. CDR3s include the opening cysteine and the closing phenylalanine or tryptophan. The D gene is left open where the match is weak. Size values are once, few and many counts, or a class for expanded clones, and some rows have none.

V	size	length	J	D	DNA	CDR3
TRBV13	NA	14	TRBJ1-5	NA	TGTGCCAGCAGCTTCGGCAGGGAGGGTCAGCCCCAGCATTTT	CASSFGREGQPQHF
TRBV27	NA	15	TRBJ2-7	TRBD2	TGTGCCAGCAGTTTATCGCTAGCGGCTTCCTACGAGCAGTACTTC	CASSLSLAASYEQYF
TRBV5-5	NA	16	TRBJ1-2	TRBD1	TGTGCCAGCAGCTTGCCCCCCGGACAGGGATTCGGTGGCTACACCTTC	CASSLPPGQGFGGYTF
TRBV4-1	NA	15	TRBJ2-5	TRBD2	TGCGCCAGCAGCCAAGATGGAGCGGGAGGAGAGACCCAGTACTTC	CASSQDGAGGETQYF
TRBV20-1	once	13	TRBJ1-2	NA	TGCAGTGCTAGTACCCAGGGCCTCTATGGCTACACCTTC	CSASTQGLYGYTF
TRBV5-1	NA	16	TRBJ2-7	TRBD2	TGCGCCAGCAGCTTGGCACCCGGGGGGAGCTCCTACGAGCAGTACTTC	CASSLAPGGSSYEQYF
TRBV7-2	NA	13	TRBJ1-1	NA	TGTGCCAGCCAAGCCTCTGGGAACACTGAAGCTTTCTTT	CASQASGNTEAFF
TRBV5-6	NA	15	TRBJ1-4	NA	TGTGCCAGCAGCTTGGGACTGATGATGAATGAAAAACTGTTTTTT	CASSLGLMMNEKLFF
TRBV28	NA	14	TRBJ1-2	NA	TGTGCCAGCAGTTTCCAAACAGAAAACTATGGCTACACCTTC	CASSFQTENYGYTF
TRBV15	NA	17	TRBJ1-1	NA	TGTGCCACCAGCAGAGATAAGGCGGAAGGGAGGGGGACTGAAGCTTTCTTT	CATSRDKAEGRGTEAFF
TRBV14	NA	14	TRBJ1-2	TRBD1	TGTGCCAGCAGCCAAGGGACAGGGGGCTTTGGCTACACCTTC	CASSQGTGGFGYTF
TRBV3-1/TRBV3-2	NA	13	TRBJ1-2	NA	TGTGCCAGCAGCCAAGTAGGGACTGATGGCTACACCTTC	CASSQVGTDGYTF
TRBV29-1	NA	12	TRBJ2-7	NA	TGCAGCGTAGGACAGAGCTCCTACGAGCAGTACTTC	CSVGQSSYEQYF
TRBV5-8	NA	11	TRBJ2-3	NA	TGTGCCAGCGTCGCGGTAGATACGCAGTATTTT	CASVAVDTQYF
TRBV11-2	NA	14	TRBJ1-5	NA	TGTGCCAGCAGCTTGAGTCTGGGCAATCAGCCCCAGCATTTT	CASSLSLGNQPQHF
TRBV20-1	once	10	TRBJ2-5	NA	TGCAGTGGAGGAGGGGAGACCCAGTACTTC	CSGGGETQYF
TRBV27	NA	18	TRBJ1-5	TRBD1	TGTGCCAGCAGTTCTCAGGGGGCGCCGATCTATAGCAATCAGCCCCAGCATTTT	CASSSQGAPIYSNQPQHF
TRBV7-3	NA	13	TRBJ2-3	NA	TGTGCCAGCAGCTCGAGCAGCACAGATACGCAGTATTTT	CASSSSSTDTQYF
TRBV9	NA	15	TRBJ1-4	TRBD1	TGTGCCAGCAGCCCAGTGACAGGGTCTAATGAAAAACTGTTTTTT	CASSPVTGSNEKLFF
TRBV4-1	NA	14	TRBJ1-1	NA	TGCGCCAGCAGCCAAGATATTGTGAACACTGAAGCTTTCTTT	CASSQDIVNTEAFF
TRBV7-9	NA	16	TRBJ2-1	NA	TGTGCCAGCAGCTCGAATCTGGGGTCCGGGGACAATGAGCAGTTCTTC	CASSSNLGSGDNEQFF
TRBV4-1	once	15	TRBJ2-3	NA	TGCGCCAGCAGCGGTCGACTAGGGGCCCCAGATACGCAGTATTTT	CASSGRLGAPDTQYF
TRBV4-2	once	16	TRBJ1-2	TRBD1	TGTGCCAGCAGCCAAGGGTGGGTCAGGGGGCCGGGTGGCTACACCTTC	CASSQGWVRGPGGYTF
TRBV6-5	NA	10	TRBJ1-5	NA	TGTGCCAGCAGCGATCAGCCCCAGCATTTT	CASSDQPQHF
TRBV4-3	NA	13	TRBJ2-1	NA	TGCGCCAGCAGCCAAGAGCGTTACAATGAGCAGTTCTTC	CASSQERYNEQFF
TRBV7-2	NA	16	TRBJ2-3	TRBD2	TGTGCCAGCAGCTTACAGTCTAGCGGGGGCACAGATACGCAGTATTTT	CASSLQSSGGTDTQYF
TRBV5-1	NA	14	TRBJ2-1	TRBD2	TGCGCCAGCAGCTCCGGACTAGCGGGCAATGAGCAGTTCTTC	CASSSGLAGNEQFF
TRBV7-2	few	14	TRBJ1-2	TRBD1	TGTGCCAGCACCTCGATGGACAGGGGGTATGGCTACACCTTC	CASTSMDRGYGYTF
TRBV4-1	NA	12	TRBJ1-2	NA	TGCGCCAGCGCCGATTTCTCGGGAGGCTACACCTTC	CASADFSGGYTF
TRBV10-2	NA	15	TRBJ2-1	TRBD1	TGCGCCAGCATGGGTGGGACAGGGGTTAGTTTTGAGCAGTTCTTC	CASMGGTGVSFEQFF
TRBV30	once	14	TRBJ2-6	NA	TGTGCCTGGGTCAGGGGTTCTGGGGCCAACGTCCTGACTTTC	CAWVRGSGANVLTF
TRBV19	NA	17	TRBJ2-3	TRBD2	TGTGCCAGTAGCTACCTTGCAGCGGGAGGTGAAACAGATACGCAGTATTTT	CASSYLAAGGETDTQYF
TRBV11-1	few	15	TRBJ2-5	NA	TGTGCCAGCAGCGCCCTCCCAGGGGCGGGAGAGACCCAGTACTTC	CASSALPGAGETQYF
TRBV5-8	NA	13	TRBJ1-3	NA	TGTGCCAGCAGCTTGTTTCCAGGCAACACCATATATTTT	CASSLFPGNTIYF
TRBV12-3/TRBV12-4	NA	12	TRBJ1-5	NA	TGTGCCAGCAGTTTGAGTTATTCGCCCCAGCATTTT	CASSLSYSPQHF
TRBV29-1	NA	13	TRBJ1-1	NA	TGCAGCGTGACGAGGGTAGCGGACACTGAAGCTTTCTTT	CSVTRVADTEAFF
TRBV7-2	NA	13	TRBJ2-1	NA	TGTGCCAGCAGCTTAGTTTCTAGCAATGAGCAGTTCTTC	CASSLVSSNEQFF
TRBV3-1/TRBV3-2	NA	15	TRBJ1-6	NA	TGTGCCAGCAGCCAAGCCCTAGGTAGAGGTTCACCCCTCCACTTT	CASSQALGRGSPLHF
TRBV6-5	NA	14	TRBJ1-4	NA	TGTGCCAGCAGTTACTCGCCGGGAGGGGAAAAACTGTTTTTT	CASSYSPGGEKLFF
TRBV4-3	NA	18	TRBJ2-3	TRBD2	TGCGCCAGCAGCCAAGATTTCCTAGCGGGGGGCCACACAGATACGCAGTATTTT	CASSQDFLAGGHTDTQYF
TRBV28	NA	14	TRBJ1-2	NA	TGTGCCAGCAGAAACCTCGGGGGGATCTCTGGCTACACCTTC	CASRNLGGISGYTF
TRBV11-2	NA	18	TRBJ2-7	TRBD2	TGTGCCAGCAGCCGCGCCCTAGCGGGGGACCATTCCTCCTACGAGCAGTACTTC	CASSRALAGDHSSYEQYF
TRBV19	NA	14	TRBJ1-6	NA	TGTGCCAGTAACCTAAGGGGTGATAATTCACCCCTCCACTTT	CASNLRGDNSPLHF
TRBV19	NA	13	TRBJ1-5	NA	TGTGCCAGTAGTGGGGGGTTGGATCAGCCCCAGCATTTT	CASSGGLDQPQHF
TRBV15	NA	17	TRBJ1-3	NA	TGTGCCACCAGCAGAGCTTGGGGGAGGGGATCTGGAAACACCATATATTTT	CATSRAWGRGSGNTIYF
TRBV19	NA	15	TRBJ2-2	TRBD1	TGTGCCAGTAGTGTCCAGGGGGTTGACACCGGGGAGCTGTTTTTT	CASSVQGVDTGELFF
TRBV24-1	NA	16	TRBJ2-5	TRBD2	TGTGCCACCAGTGAAACCAAGCGGGAAGGTCGAGAGACCCAGTACTTC	CATSETKREGRETQYF